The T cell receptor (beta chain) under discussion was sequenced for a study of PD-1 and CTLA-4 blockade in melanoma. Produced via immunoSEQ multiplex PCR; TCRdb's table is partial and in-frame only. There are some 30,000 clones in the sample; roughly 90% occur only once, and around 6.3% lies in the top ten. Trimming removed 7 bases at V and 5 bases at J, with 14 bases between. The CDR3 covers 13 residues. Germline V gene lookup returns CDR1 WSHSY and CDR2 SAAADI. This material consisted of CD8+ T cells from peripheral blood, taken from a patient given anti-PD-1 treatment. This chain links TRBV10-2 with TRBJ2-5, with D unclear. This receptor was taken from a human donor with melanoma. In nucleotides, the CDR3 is TGCGCCAGCACCCCGGTTCCTCGGGAGACCCAGTACTTC. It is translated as CASTPVPRETQYF.